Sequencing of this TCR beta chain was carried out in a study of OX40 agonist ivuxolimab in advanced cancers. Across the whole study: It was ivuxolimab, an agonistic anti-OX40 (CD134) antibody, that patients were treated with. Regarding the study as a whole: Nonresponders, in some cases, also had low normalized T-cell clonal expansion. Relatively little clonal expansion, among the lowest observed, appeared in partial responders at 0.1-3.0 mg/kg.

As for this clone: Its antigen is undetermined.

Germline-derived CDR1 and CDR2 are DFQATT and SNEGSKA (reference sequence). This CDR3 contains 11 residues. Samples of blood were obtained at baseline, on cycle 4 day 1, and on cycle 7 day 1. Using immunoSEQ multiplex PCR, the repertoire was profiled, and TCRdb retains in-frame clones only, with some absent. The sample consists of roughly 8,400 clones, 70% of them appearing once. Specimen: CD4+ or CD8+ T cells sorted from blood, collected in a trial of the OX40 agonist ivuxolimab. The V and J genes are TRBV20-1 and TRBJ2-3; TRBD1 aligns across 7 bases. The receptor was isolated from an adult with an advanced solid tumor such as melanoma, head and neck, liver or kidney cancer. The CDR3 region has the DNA TGCATGGGACAGCCCGAGGATACGCAGTATTTT. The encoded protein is CMGQPEDTQYF.